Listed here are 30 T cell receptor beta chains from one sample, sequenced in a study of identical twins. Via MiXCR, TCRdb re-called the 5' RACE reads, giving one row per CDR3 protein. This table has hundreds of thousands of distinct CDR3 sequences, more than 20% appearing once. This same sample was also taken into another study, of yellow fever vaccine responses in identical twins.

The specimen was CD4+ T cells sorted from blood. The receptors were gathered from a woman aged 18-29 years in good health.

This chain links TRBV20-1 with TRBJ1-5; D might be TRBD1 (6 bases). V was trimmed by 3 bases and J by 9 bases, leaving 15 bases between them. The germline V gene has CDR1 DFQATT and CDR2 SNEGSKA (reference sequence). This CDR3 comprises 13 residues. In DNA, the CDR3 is TGCAGTGCTAGTTCAAGGGGGAATGGGCCCCAGCATTTT. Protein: CSASSRGNGPQHF.

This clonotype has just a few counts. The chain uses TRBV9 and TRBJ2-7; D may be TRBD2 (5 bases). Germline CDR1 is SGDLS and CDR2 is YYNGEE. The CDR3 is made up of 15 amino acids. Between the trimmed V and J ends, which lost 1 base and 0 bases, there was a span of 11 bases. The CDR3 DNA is TGTGCCAGCAGCGTAAAAGCGGCTAGCTCCTACGAGCAGTACTTC. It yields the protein CASSVKAASSYEQYF.

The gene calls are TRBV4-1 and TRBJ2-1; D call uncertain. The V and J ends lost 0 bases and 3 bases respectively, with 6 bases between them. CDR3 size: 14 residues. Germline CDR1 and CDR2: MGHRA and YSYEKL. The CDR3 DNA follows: TGCGCCAGCAGCCAAGAGTGGTTCTACAATGAGCAGTTCTTC. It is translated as CASSQEWFYNEQFF.

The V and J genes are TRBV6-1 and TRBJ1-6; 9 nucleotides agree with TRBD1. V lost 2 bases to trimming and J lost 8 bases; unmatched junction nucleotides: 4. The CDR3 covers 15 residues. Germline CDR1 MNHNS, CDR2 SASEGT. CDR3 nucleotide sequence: TGTGCCAGCAGTGAATCGGGACAGGGATATTCACCCCTCCACTTT. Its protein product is CASSESGQGYSPLHF.

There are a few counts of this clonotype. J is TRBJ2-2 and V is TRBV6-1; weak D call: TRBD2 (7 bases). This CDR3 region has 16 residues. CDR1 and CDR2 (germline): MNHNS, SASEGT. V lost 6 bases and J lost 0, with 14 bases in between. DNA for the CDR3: TGTGCCAGCAGCCCGCGGGGGACATCGAACACCGGGGAGCTGTTTTTT. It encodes CASSPRGTSNTGELFF.

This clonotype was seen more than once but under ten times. The CDR3 DNA reads as TGTGCCAGCAGTCCCGGACTAGCAAGAGGGTACGAGCAGTACTTC. Its protein product is CASSPGLARGYEQYF. The rearrangement links TRBV28 to TRBJ2-7; 8 bases align to TRBD2. Trimming at V came to 5 bases and at J to 4 bases, leaving 10 bases not matched to a gene. The CDR3 is 15 amino acids. Per the germline V gene, CDR1 is MDHEN and CDR2 is SYDVKM.

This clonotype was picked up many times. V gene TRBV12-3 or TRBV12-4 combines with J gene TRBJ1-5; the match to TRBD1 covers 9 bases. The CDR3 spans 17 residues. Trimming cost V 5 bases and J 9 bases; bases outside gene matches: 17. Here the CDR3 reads CASSVDRMGQGVRPQHF. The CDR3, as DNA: TGTGCCAGCAGTGTGGACCGAATGGGACAGGGCGTAAGGCCCCAGCATTTT.

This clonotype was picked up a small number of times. The CDR3 protein is CASSFWHFTEAFF. The CDR3 DNA follows: TGTGCCAGCAGCTTCTGGCACTTCACTGAAGCTTTCTTT. The chain couples TRBV12-3 or TRBV12-4 to TRBJ1-1; unclear D gene. The CDR3 length is 13 residues. With 6 bases removed from V and 4 bases from J, the gap between germline ends came to 12 bases.

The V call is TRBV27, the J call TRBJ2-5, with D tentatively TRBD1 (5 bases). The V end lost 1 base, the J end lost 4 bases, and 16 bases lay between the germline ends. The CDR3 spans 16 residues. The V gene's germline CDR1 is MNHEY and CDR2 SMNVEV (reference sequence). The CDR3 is CASSLYGAGLVETQYF. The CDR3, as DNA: TGTGCCAGCAGTTTATATGGCGCAGGGTTGGTAGAGACCCAGTACTTC.

CDR3 residues: CSARVPGSTDTQYF. In nucleotides, the CDR3 is TGCAGTGCTAGAGTTCCAGGGAGCACAGATACGCAGTATTTT. V gene TRBV20-1 combines with J gene TRBJ2-3; D may be TRBD1 (5 bases). CDR3 length: 14 amino acids. Per germline, CDR1 DFQATT and CDR2 SNEGSKA (reference sequence). Trimming stripped 1 base from V and 0 bases from J, with 8 bases between.

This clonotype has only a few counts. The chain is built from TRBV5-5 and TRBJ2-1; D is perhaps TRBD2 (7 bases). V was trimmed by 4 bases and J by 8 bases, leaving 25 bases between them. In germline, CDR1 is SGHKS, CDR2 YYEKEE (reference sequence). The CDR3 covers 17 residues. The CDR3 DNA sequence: TGTGCCAGCAGCACCCAGGGAAGGGGGGGCCATTTCTATGAGCAGTTCTTC. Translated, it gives CASSTQGRGGHFYEQFF.

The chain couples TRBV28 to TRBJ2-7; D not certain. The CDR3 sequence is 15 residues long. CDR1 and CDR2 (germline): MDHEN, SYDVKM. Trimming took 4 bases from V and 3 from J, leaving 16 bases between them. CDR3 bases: TGTGCCAGCAGTTCCACTTTAGTGGCATTCTACGAGCAGTACTTC. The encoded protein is CASSSTLVAFYEQYF.

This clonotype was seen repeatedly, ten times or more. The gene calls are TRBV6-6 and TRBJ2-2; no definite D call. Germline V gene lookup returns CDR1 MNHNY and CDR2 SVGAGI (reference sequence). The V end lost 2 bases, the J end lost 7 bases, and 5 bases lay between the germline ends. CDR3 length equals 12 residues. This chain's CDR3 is CASSYNGGELFF. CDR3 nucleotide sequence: TGTGCCAGCAGTTACAATGGCGGGGAGCTGTTTTTT.

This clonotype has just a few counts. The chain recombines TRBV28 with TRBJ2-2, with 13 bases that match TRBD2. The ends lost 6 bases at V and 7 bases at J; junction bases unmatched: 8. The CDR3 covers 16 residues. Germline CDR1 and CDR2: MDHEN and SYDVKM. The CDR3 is CASSLTSGRLNGELFF. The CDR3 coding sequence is TGTGCCAGCAGCCTGACTAGCGGGAGGCTGAACGGGGAGCTGTTTTTT.

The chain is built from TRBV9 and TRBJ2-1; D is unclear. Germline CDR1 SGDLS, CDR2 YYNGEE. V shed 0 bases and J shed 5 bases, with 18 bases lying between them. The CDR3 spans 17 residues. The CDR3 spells CASSVEVSSPLDNEQFF. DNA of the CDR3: TGTGCCAGCAGCGTAGAAGTATCGTCCCCCCTAGACAATGAGCAGTTCTTC.

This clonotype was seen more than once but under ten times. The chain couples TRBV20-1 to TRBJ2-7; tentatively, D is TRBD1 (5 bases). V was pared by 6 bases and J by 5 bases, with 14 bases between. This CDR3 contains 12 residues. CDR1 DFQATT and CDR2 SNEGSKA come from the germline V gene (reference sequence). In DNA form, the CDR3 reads TGCAGTGCCGCAGGGAAGGGGAACGAGCAGTACGTC. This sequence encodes CSAAGKGNEQYV.

The CDR3: CSAPRQGTGETQYF. The CDR3 DNA reads as TGCAGTGCACCCCGACAGGGGACAGGGGAGACCCAGTACTTC. The rearrangement links TRBV20-1 to TRBJ2-5; 9 bases align to TRBD1. Germline trimming cut 6 bases from V and 5 bases from J; bases unmatched to any gene: 10. The CDR3 totals 14 residues. CDR1 and CDR2 from the germline V gene are DFQATT and SNEGSKA (reference sequence).

DNA of the CDR3: TGCGCCAGCAGGGACCCGGGGCAGGGCTACGAGCAGTACGTC. Translated: CASRDPGQGYEQYV. This chain uses TRBV10-2 with TRBJ2-7, with D perhaps TRBD1 or TRBD2 (5 bases each). Germline V gene data show CDR1 as WSHSY and CDR2 as SAAADI. The CDR3 totals 14 residues. The V gene lost 6 bases and the J gene lost 3 bases, with 15 bases spanning the gap.

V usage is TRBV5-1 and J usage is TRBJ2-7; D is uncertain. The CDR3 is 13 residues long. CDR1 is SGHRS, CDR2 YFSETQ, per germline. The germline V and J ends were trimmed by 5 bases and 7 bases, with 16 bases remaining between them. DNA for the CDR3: TGCGCCAGCAGTCGAGGACCCCTGGGGGAGCAGTACTTC. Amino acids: CASSRGPLGEQYF.

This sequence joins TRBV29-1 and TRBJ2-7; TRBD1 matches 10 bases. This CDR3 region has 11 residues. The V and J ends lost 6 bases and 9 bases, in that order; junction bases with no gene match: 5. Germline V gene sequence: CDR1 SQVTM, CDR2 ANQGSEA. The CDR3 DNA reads TGCAGCGTCCGGGGACAGGGGAGGCAGTACTTC. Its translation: CSVRGQGRQYF.

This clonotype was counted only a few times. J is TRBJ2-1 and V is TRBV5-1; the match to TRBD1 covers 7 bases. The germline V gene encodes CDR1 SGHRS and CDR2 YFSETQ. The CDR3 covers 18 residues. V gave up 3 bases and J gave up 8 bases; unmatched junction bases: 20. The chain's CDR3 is CASSSGRQPGQFTDEQFF. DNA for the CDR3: TGCGCCAGCAGCTCCGGCCGCCAACCGGGACAGTTTACGGATGAGCAGTTCTTC.

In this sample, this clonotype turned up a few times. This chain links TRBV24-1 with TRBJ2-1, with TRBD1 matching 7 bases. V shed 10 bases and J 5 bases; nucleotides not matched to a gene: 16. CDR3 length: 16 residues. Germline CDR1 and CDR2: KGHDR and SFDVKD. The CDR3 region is CATSDPGRGLDNEQFF. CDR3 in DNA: TGTGCCACATCCGACCCGGGCAGGGGGTTGGACAATGAGCAGTTCTTC.

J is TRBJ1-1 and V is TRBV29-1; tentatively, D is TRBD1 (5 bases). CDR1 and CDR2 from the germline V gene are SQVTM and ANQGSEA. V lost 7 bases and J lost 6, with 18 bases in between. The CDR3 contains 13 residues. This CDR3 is CSAGAWAPSEAFF. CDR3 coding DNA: TGCAGCGCCGGGGCCTGGGCCCCCTCTGAAGCTTTCTTT.

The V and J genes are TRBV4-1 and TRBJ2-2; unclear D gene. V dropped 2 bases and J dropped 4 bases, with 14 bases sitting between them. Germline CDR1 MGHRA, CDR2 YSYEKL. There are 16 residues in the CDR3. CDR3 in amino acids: CASSQLQTASTGELFF. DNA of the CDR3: TGCGCCAGCAGCCAACTTCAGACGGCTTCCACCGGGGAGCTGTTTTTT.

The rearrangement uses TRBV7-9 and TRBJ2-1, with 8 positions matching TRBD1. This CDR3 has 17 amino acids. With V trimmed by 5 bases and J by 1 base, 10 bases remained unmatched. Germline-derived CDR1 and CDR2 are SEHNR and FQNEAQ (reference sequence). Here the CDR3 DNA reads TGTGCCAGCAGCCGAGCGGACAGGGAACAGTCCTACAATGAGCAGTTCTTC. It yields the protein CASSRADREQSYNEQFF.

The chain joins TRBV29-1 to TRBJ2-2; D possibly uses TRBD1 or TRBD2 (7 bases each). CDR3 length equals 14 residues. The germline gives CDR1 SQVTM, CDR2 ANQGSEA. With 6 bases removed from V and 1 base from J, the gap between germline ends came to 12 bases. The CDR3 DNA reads TGCAGCGTATTCAGGGGGGGGAACACCGGGGAGCTGTTTTTT. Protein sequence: CSVFRGGNTGELFF.

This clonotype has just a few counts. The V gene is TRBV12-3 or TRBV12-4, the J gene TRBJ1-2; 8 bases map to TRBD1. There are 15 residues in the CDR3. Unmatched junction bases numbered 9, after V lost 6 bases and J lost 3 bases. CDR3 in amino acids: CASRPQGASDYGYTF. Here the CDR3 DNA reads TGTGCCAGCAGGCCGCAGGGGGCGTCTGACTATGGCTACACCTTC.

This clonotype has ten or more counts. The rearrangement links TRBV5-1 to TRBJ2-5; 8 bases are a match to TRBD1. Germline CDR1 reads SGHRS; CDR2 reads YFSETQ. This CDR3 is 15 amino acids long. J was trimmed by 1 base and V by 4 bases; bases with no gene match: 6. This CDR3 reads CASSKGQAVQETQYF. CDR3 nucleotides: TGCGCCAGCAGCAAGGGACAGGCGGTCCAAGAGACCCAGTACTTC.

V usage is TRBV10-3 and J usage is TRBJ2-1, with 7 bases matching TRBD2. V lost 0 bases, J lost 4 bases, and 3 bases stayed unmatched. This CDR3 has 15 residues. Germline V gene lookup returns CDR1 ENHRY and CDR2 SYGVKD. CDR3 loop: CAISESPGGYNEQFF. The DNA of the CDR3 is TGTGCCATCAGTGAGTCACCGGGGGGATACAATGAGCAGTTCTTC.

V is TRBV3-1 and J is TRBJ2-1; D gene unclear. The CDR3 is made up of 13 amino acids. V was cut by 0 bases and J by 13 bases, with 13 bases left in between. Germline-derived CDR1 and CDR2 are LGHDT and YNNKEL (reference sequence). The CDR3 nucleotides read TGTGCCAGCAGCCAAGATCTTGGTACCAACCAGTTCTTC. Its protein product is CASSQDLGTNQFF.